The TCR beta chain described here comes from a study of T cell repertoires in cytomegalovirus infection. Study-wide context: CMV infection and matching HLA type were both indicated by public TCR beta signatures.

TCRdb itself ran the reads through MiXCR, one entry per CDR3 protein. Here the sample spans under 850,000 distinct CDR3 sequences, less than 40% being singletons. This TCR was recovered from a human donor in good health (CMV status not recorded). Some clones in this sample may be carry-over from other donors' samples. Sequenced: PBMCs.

CDR3 residues: CASLNGTAAGANVLTF. CDR3 coding DNA: TGTGCCAGTCTAAATGGGACAGCGGCTGGGGCCAACGTCCTGACTTTC. The rearrangement joins TRBV19 to TRBJ2-6; 7 bases map to TRBD1. The CDR3 spans 16 residues. With 8 bases clipped from V and 2 bases from J, the junction kept 9 bases outside the gene matches. The V gene's germline CDR1 is LNHDA and CDR2 SQIVND (reference sequence).